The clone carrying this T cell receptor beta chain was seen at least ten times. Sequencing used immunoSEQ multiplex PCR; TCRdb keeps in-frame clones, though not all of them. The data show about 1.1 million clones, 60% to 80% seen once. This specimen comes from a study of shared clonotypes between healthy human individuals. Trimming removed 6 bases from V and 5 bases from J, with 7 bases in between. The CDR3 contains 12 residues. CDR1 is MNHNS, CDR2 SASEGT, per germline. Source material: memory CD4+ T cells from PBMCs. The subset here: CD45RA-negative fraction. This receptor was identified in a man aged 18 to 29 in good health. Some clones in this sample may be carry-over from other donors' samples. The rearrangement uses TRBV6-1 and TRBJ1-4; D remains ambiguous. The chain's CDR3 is CASRTVNEKLFF. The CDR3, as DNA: TGTGCCAGCAGAACAGTGAATGAAAAACTGTTTTTT.